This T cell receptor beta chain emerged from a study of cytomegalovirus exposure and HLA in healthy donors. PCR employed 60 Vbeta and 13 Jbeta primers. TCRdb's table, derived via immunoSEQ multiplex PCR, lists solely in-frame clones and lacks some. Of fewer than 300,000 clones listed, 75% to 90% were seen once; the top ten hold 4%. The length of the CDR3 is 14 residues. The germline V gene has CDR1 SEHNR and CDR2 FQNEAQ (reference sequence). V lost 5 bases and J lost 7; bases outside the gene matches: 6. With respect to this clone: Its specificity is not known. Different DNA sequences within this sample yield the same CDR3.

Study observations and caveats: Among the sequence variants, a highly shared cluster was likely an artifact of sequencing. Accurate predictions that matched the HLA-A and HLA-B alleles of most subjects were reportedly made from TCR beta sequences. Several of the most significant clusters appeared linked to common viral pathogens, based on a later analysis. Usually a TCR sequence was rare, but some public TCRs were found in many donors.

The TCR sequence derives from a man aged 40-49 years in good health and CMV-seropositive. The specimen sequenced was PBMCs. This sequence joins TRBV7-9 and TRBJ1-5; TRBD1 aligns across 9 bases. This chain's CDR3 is CASSLGQGNQPQHF. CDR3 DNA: TGTGCCAGCAGCCTTGGACAGGGGAACCAGCCCCAGCATTTT.